The TCR beta chain described here comes from a study of blood T cell repertoires in COVID-19. The wider study: Spain, Italy and the United States supplied samples that represented acute and convalescent COVID-19.

Per the authors' pipeline: Amplification of reference gene primers was used by the study to estimate nucleated cell counts. Sequencing was performed with immunoSEQ multiplex PCR; in TCRdb, only in-frame clones are kept and a portion is missing. That table furnishes V, J and clone size, whereas the DNA furnished D and trimming. The sample lists around 100,000 clones, around nine tenths occurring once. Germline-derived CDR1 and CDR2 are LGHDT and YNNKEL (reference sequence). V was shortened by 4 bases and J by 5 bases, with 12 bases between the two germline ends. CDR3 size: 13 residues. The receptor was isolated from a man between 40 and 49 years old with acute or convalescent COVID-19. Material for sequencing was peripheral blood. The J gene is TRBJ2-7, the V gene TRBV3-1 (or the pseudogene TRBV3-2); D is possibly TRBD1 (5 bases). CDR3 sequence reads: CASSLQGSHEQYF. CDR3 nucleotide sequence: TGTGCCAGCAGCCTGCAGGGTTCCCACGAGCAGTACTTC.